Sequencing of this T cell receptor beta chain was carried out in a study of T cells in Graves' hyperthyroidism and ophthalmopathy. The CDR3 has 14 amino acids. Trimming removed 5 bases at V and 6 bases at J, with 14 bases between. The germline V gene has CDR1 SGHTA and CDR2 FQGNSA. TCR beta CDR3 regions were amplified from RNA. The HTBI set primed first-round TCR CDR3 RT-PCR. TCRdb re-analysed the multiplex PCR reads in MiXCR, keeping a single row per CDR3 protein. This table holds approximately 700,000 distinct CDR3 sequences, around 15% found once. This clonotype appeared once. The chain joins TRBV7-2 to TRBJ2-1; tentative D call: TRBD2 (5 bases). This TCR came from a man aged 18 to 29 with Graves' hyperthyroidism. Sequenced: blood. The CDR3 region has the DNA TGTGCCAGCAGCCTACCTAGGACTGTCAATGAGCAGTTCTTC. Amino acids: CASSLPRTVNEQFF.